These T cell receptor beta chains were read from a single sample in a study of blood T cell repertoires in COVID-19. Clones were read by immunoSEQ multiplex PCR, and TCRdb kept only the in-frame ones, dropping some. Among hundreds of thousands of clones listed, about 85% were seen once. The specimen was PBMCs or T cells enriched from blood (not recorded which). The source is a woman between 45 and 65 years old who had recovered from COVID-19. The CDR3 runs from the conserved cysteine through the conserved F or W.

>TRBV24-1|TRBJ2-1
CATHAGGLYNEQFF
>TRBV28|TRBJ2-3
CASGGALADTQYF
>TRBV6-7|TRBJ2-7
CASSYSTGGCASSYEQYF
>TRBV6-5|TRBJ1-1
CASSPPPGSWAEAFF
>TRBV2|TRBJ1-2
CASSVRGREFGYTF
>TRBV18|TRBJ2-7
CASSEGTEVSYEQYF
>TRBV5-1|TRBJ1-4
CASSQGQGREKLFF
>TRBV4-3|TRBJ1-2
CASSERSQDYGYTF
>TRBV29-1|TRBJ1-2
CSVEVLDRMGYGYTF
>TRBV5-1|TRBJ2-1
CASSLGAGGSSYNEQFF
>TRBV19|TRBJ2-6
CASSGGGAGANVLTF
>TRBV5-1|TRBJ2-5
CASSLSYQETQYF
>TRBV10-1|TRBJ1-3
CASSDFSGNTIYF
>TRBV9|TRBJ2-7
CASSPREGTGGGEQYF
>TRBV29-1|TRBJ2-7
CSVRDSYYEQYF
>TRBV12-3/TRBV12-4|TRBJ1-2
CASSLTYYGYTF
>TRBV5-1|TRBJ1-2
CASSARQGGYGYTF
>TRBV7-8|TRBJ2-1
CASSQPGQGAYNEQFF
>TRBV19|TRBJ1-4
CASSLLGTANEKLFF
>TRBV7-9|TRBJ1-2
CASSLYLVRGRDGYTF
>TRBV5-1|TRBJ1-1
CASSGDRGRRANTEAFF
>TRBV21-1|TRBJ1-1
CASSPLPAASWNTEAFF
>TRBV19|TRBJ2-1
CASSSGWNEQFF
>TRBV27|TRBJ1-5
CASSRQTNQPQHF
>TRBV5-1|TRBJ1-2
CASSVDRTNYGYTF
>TRBV19|TRBJ2-7
CASSRGQHYEQYF
>TRBV9|TRBJ2-2
CASSPKTSGANLAGELFF
>TRBV24-1|TRBJ1-1
CATRDRDLLNTEAFF
>TRBV10-3|TRBJ2-1
CAISDPLAGGYNEQFF
>TRBV7-8|TRBJ1-1
CASSFARRDTEAFF
>TRBV6-6|TRBJ2-2
CASSWNRDTGELFF
>TRBV7-9|TRBJ2-7
CASSLESIGESYEQYF
>TRBV5-1|TRBJ2-3
CASSLESVGDTQYF
>TRBV19|TRBJ1-2
CASTPDRIYGYTF
>TRBV4-1|TRBJ2-7
CASSQFIGTSVYEQYF
>TRBV6-5|TRBJ1-1
CASSYSRTRNTEAFF
>TRBV29-1|TRBJ2-1
CSVEGQGVNEQFF
>TRBV2|TRBJ1-1
CASSEPTGQNTEAFF
>TRBV5-4|TRBJ2-7
CASSAGTDYEQYF
>TRBV19|TRBJ1-3
CASSTFDSFSGNTIYF
>TRBV5-5|TRBJ2-1
CASSLTSEGEQFF
>TRBV5-1|TRBJ2-4
CASSLDTRANIQYF
>TRBV15|TRBJ2-1
CATSRPYNEQFF
>TRBV12-5|TRBJ1-4
CASGSPAGGAEKLFF
>TRBV7-7|TRBJ2-5
CASSLGLGGGETQYF
>TRBV5-5|TRBJ1-5
CASSFDRWGNQPQHF
>TRBV2|TRBJ2-1
CASSLLLYNEQFF
>TRBV7-2|TRBJ1-2
CASSANRGLTNYGYTF
>TRBV4-2|TRBJ1-1
CASSQDRGTEAFF
>TRBV9|TRBJ1-4
CASSGRDRGGTNEKLFF
>TRBV19|TRBJ1-1
CASSGGGIGAFF
>TRBV12-3/TRBV12-4|TRBJ1-2
CASSLTGDYGYTF
>TRBV7-3|TRBJ1-3
CASSATGTGNTIYF
>TRBV7-9|TRBJ1-6
CASRQGARSPLHF
>TRBV15|TRBJ1-4
CATSRQTGENEKLFF